The clone carrying this T cell receptor beta chain occurred a few times. Its antigen is unknown. Noted time point: pre-sensitization, week 0. Specified treatment: therapeutic diphenylcyclopropenone sensitization with weekly scalp DPC. It was from unfractionated whole blood that total RNA was extracted. This sample was taken from a study of human T cells and chemical hapten exposure. Regarding the study as a whole: Having alopecia, donors may respond immunologically unlike healthy people.

Trimming removed 5 bases from V and 4 bases from J, with 20 bases in between. Germline loops: CDR1 LGHNA, CDR2 YSLEER. There are 16 residues in the CDR3. Source study methods: Across samples, TCR counts had a median of about 88,000 and ranged from roughly 20,000 to 690,600. TCRdb called the RACE reads again in MiXCR, with one record for every CDR3 protein. The V and J calls follow TCRdb's processing rather than the paper's. The table records over 50,000 distinct CDR3 sequences, approximately 9.6% of them present only once. The sequence derives from a woman aged 25-40 years with alopecia areata. Some clones in this sample may be carry-over from other donors' samples. Sequenced here: whole blood, sampled in connection with sensitization to the hapten diphenylcyclopropenone (DPC). V and J are TRBV4-3 and TRBJ2-5; TRBD2 might be the D (5 bases). Here the CDR3 DNA reads TGCGCCAGCAGCAAGGCCCTCCCCCCGAGGGTAGAGACCCAGTACTTC. It encodes CASSKALPPRVETQYF.